This TCR beta chain was obtained from a study of blood T cell repertoires in COVID-19. The CDR3 contains 16 residues. Germline V lookup: CDR1 WSHSY, CDR2 SAAADI. V dropped 1 base and J dropped 3 bases, with 16 bases sitting between them. The data were produced by immunoSEQ multiplex PCR, yet TCRdb's version contains in-frame clones alone and is incomplete. The sample records 95,000 to 150,000 clones, 70% to 80% being singletons. The gene calls are TRBV10-2 and TRBJ2-7; D remains ambiguous. Sequenced input: peripheral blood. The receptor was derived from a human donor in a cohort sampled during active COVID-19. The CDR3 protein is CASSEWAWQAGYEQYF. The CDR3 DNA follows: TGCGCCAGCAGTGAGTGGGCGTGGCAGGCAGGCTACGAGCAGTACTTC.